What follows are 29 T cell receptor beta chains derived from one specimen sequenced in a study of beta chain features in type 1 diabetes. The sequenced template was cDNA made from the entire isolated RNA. Here immunoSEQ multiplex PCR was the method, and the copy in TCRdb shows in-frame clones only, minus some. This sample has about 45,000 clones, with about 51% found just once. What was sequenced was Tregs from blood. Receptor source: a woman in her late teens or twenties in good health.

The V gene is TRBV7-8, the J gene TRBJ1-2, with D maybe TRBD1 (5 bases). Deletions cut 4 bases from V and 8 bases from J, with 11 bases between. Germline CDR1 reads SGHVS; CDR2 reads FQNEAQ. CDR3 length: 12 residues. The CDR3 bases are TGTGCCAGCAGCTCCCCTCAGGGCGGCTACACCTTC. It codes for CASSSPQGGYTF.

The chain carries TRBV28 and TRBJ2-7, with a weak D call TRBD1 (5 bases). V was cut by 4 bases and J by 6 bases, with 10 bases left in between. The length of the CDR3 is 12 residues. Germline V gives CDR1 MDHEN, CDR2 SYDVKM. As DNA, the CDR3 is TGTGCCAGCAGTTCGGACATGTCCGAGCAGTACTTC. The encoded protein is CASSSDMSEQYF.

The chain links TRBV4-3 to TRBJ1-2; the match to TRBD1 covers 7 bases. J lost 8 bases, V lost 0 bases, and 6 bases had no gene match. Germline CDR1 LGHNA, CDR2 YSLEER. The CDR3 sequence is 14 residues long. For the CDR3, the DNA is TGCGCCAGCAGCCAAGACTCGGGACAGAAAGGCTACACCTTC. Translating gives CASSQDSGQKGYTF.

This clone has more than one count but fewer than ten. The chain uses TRBV27 and TRBJ2-7; weak D call: TRBD1 (6 bases). Germline CDR1 reads MNHEY; CDR2 reads SMNVEV (reference sequence). The length of the CDR3 is 15 residues. Trimming took off 6 bases at V and 3 bases at J, with 18 bases between the two ends. CDR3: CASSPAQGQVYEQYF. CDR3 sequence (DNA): TGTGCCAGCAGCCCAGCACAGGGTCAGGTCTACGAGCAGTACTTC.

The chain carries TRBV7-9 and TRBJ1-1; D perhaps matches TRBD1 (5 bases). The CDR3 is made up of 17 amino acids. CDR1 is SEHNR and CDR2 is FQNEAQ in the germline V gene (reference sequence). Between the trimmed V and J ends, which lost 0 bases and 5 bases, there was a span of 19 bases. Here the CDR3 reads CASSLARTGNQGTEAFF. CDR3 sequence (DNA): TGTGCCAGCAGCTTAGCCCGTACAGGAAACCAAGGAACTGAAGCTTTCTTT.

The V and J genes are TRBV29-1 and TRBJ2-5; 8 bases fit TRBD2. The V and J ends lost 2 bases and 2 bases, in that order; junction bases with no gene match: 7. Germline V gene lookup returns CDR1 SQVTM and CDR2 ANQGSEA. The CDR3 extends over 15 amino acids. CDR3 nucleotide sequence: TGCAGCGTTGAATTATTTAGCGGGGCACAAGAGACCCAGTACTTC. Its translation: CSVELFSGAQETQYF.

This clone was observed a handful of times. This sequence joins TRBV30 and TRBJ1-6; no clear D. Looked up from germline, CDR1 is GTSNPN and CDR2 is SVGIG (reference sequence). Trimming removed 2 bases at V and 7 bases at J, with 12 bases between. The CDR3 runs 14 residues. CDR3 nucleotides: TGTGCCTGGAGTTTCTGGGGAGGAAATTCACCCCTCCACTTT. Protein sequence: CAWSFWGGNSPLHF. The full variable domain, completed using reference TRBV30 and TRBJ1-6, is SQTIHQWPATLVQPVGSPLSLECTVEGTSNPNLYWYRQAAGRGLQLLFYSVGIGQISSEVPQNLSASRPQDRQFILSSKKLLLSDSGFYLCAWSFWGGNSPLHFGNGTRLTVT.

This clone was found once. CDR3 nucleotide sequence: TGTGCCAGCAGCGTAGGGATCGCAGGAGGCGGTCGCGGGAGGAGCTCCTACAATGAGCAGTTCTTC. It translates to CASSVGIAGGGRGRSSYNEQFF. The V call is TRBV9, the J call TRBJ2-1; TRBD2 matches at 8 bases. V shed 0 bases and J 0 bases; nucleotides not matched to a gene: 20. Germline lookup yields CDR1 SGDLS and CDR2 YYNGEE. The CDR3 is made up of 22 amino acids.

This clone was detected only a few times. This chain uses TRBV28 with TRBJ2-5; 9 nucleotides line up with TRBD1. The J call may be in error: the DNA end matches TRBJ2-7 better. This CDR3 comprises 18 residues. Germline V lookup: CDR1 MDHEN, CDR2 SYDVKM. In DNA, the CDR3 is TGTGCCAGCAGTCCGCAACATCCCGGGACAGGGCTTTCCTACGAGCAGTACTTC. It is translated as CASSPQHPGTGLSYEQYF.

Only one count was recorded for this clone. The V call is TRBV7-2, the J call TRBJ1-5, with 7 bases aligning to TRBD1. The CDR3 length is 15 residues. Germline V lookup: CDR1 SGHTA, CDR2 FQGNSA. V was clipped by 5 bases and J by 0 bases; unmatched bases: 4. The CDR3, as DNA: TGTGCCAGCAGCGTACAGGGGTATAGCAATCAGCCCCAGCATTTT. Translated, it gives CASSVQGYSNQPQHF.

This clone appeared a single time. The V gene is TRBV10-3, the J gene TRBJ2-2; tentatively, D is TRBD1 (5 bases). The CDR3 has 15 amino acids. The ends were cut back, 3 bases at V and 5 bases at J, with 13 bases in the middle. Looked up from germline, CDR1 is ENHRY and CDR2 is SYGVKD. This chain's CDR3 is CAISEKLQGTGELFF. The CDR3 DNA sequence: TGTGCCATCAGTGAAAAGTTGCAGGGAACCGGGGAGCTGTTTTTT.

The J gene is TRBJ2-5, the V gene TRBV19; 8 bases match TRBD2. This CDR3 is built from 15 residues. CDR1 is LNHDA and CDR2 is SQIVND in the germline V gene (reference sequence). The V and J ends lost 0 bases and 6 bases, in that order; junction bases with no gene match: 6. DNA of the CDR3: TGTGCCAGTAGTATAGAGGGACTAGGCGCGAAGACCCAGTACTTC. Protein product: CASSIEGLGAKTQYF.

V gene TRBV29-1 combines with J gene TRBJ2-7; 11 bases line up with TRBD1. CDR1 is SQVTM, CDR2 ANQGSEA, per germline. This CDR3 is 14 amino acids long. The J segment lost 9 bases and the V segment lost 5 bases, leaving 12 bases of the junction unmatched. CDR3 residues: CSVSGQGARSPQYF. The CDR3 DNA follows: TGCAGCGTTAGTGGACAGGGGGCGCGGTCCCCGCAGTACTTC.

The count of this clone is one. The chain combines TRBV28 with TRBJ1-1; TRBD1 matches 8 bases. With 4 bases clipped from V and 3 bases from J, the junction kept 7 bases outside the gene matches. Germline assignment: CDR1 MDHEN and CDR2 SYDVKM. This CDR3 has 15 residues. The CDR3 DNA follows: TGTGCCAGCAGTTCCCAGGGGGCCACGGACACTGAAGCTTTCTTT. It is translated as CASSSQGATDTEAFF.

The CDR3 loop is CSVGAAEHTDTQYF. CDR3 DNA: TGCAGCGTGGGGGCAGCGGAGCACACAGATACGCAGTATTTT. The chain carries TRBV29-1 and TRBJ2-3; D possibly corresponds to TRBD1 (6 bases). CDR3 size: 14 residues. The germline V gene encodes CDR1 SQVTM and CDR2 ANQGSEA. Deletions cut 6 bases from V and 2 bases from J, with 15 bases between.

The CDR3 region is CACLSAGGGQPQHF. In DNA form, the CDR3 reads TGTGCCTGTCTCTCGGCAGGGGGCGGACAGCCCCAGCATTTT. The chain has TRBV30 and TRBJ1-5, with TRBD1 matching over 8 bases. The germline CDR1 and CDR2 sequences are GTSNPN and SVGIG (reference sequence). Losses at the gene ends were 6 bases for V and 7 bases for J; bases not matched to a gene: 11. The CDR3 has 14 amino acids.

The chain combines TRBV7-9 with TRBJ2-5, with 10 bases identical to TRBD2. The J call may be mistaken, given a closer DNA end match to TRBJ2-7. In germline, CDR1 is SEHNR, CDR2 FQNEAQ (reference sequence). The CDR3 runs to 15 residues. CDR3: CASSPRAGGLYEQYF. The CDR3 nucleotides are TGTGCCAGCAGCCCAAGAGCGGGAGGGCTCTACGAGCAGTACTTC.

The chain is built from TRBV12-5 and TRBJ1-2; 10 bases fit TRBD1. The germline V gene has CDR1 LGHNT and CDR2 FRNRAP. V was pared by 2 bases and J by 8 bases, with 2 bases of the junction left unmatched. CDR3 length: 13 amino acids. The CDR3 sequence: CASGLSDRGGYTF. The CDR3 DNA reads TGTGCTAGTGGTTTGTCGGACAGGGGGGGCTACACCTTC. The full variable domain, with the rest looked up from reference TRBV12-5 and TRBJ1-2, is DARVTQTPRHKVTEMGQEVTMRCQPILGHNTVFWYRQTMMQGLELLAYFRNRAPLDDSGMPKDRFSAEMPDATLATLKIQPSEPRDSAVYFCASGLSDRGGYTFGSGTRLTVV.

This clone was observed a handful of times. CDR3 residues: CASSETGRGLGGYGYTF. CDR3 nucleotide sequence: TGTGCCAGCAGTGAGACCGGCAGGGGGCTTGGCGGATATGGCTACACCTTC. V is TRBV25-1 and J is TRBJ1-2; 8 bases match TRBD1. Germline V lookup: CDR1 MGHDK, CDR2 SYGVNS. CDR3 length equals 17 residues. Losses at the gene ends were 3 bases for V and 5 bases for J; bases not matched to a gene: 14.

The chain couples TRBV27 to TRBJ2-1; tentatively, D is TRBD2 (7 bases). CDR3 length: 15 residues. Trimming left V 3 bases short and J 4 bases short, with 13 bases between. Germline V gene lookup returns CDR1 MNHEY and CDR2 SMNVEV (reference sequence). CDR3 amino acids: CASSFRGATYNEQFF. CDR3 DNA: TGTGCCAGCAGTTTTCGGGGGGCTACTTACAATGAGCAGTTCTTC.

This chain connects TRBV7-2 to TRBJ1-1; the D gene is possibly TRBD1 (5 bases). The CDR3 has 15 residues. Germline CDR1 SGHTA, CDR2 FQGNSA. Trimming took 2 bases from V and 7 from J, leaving 17 bases between them. In DNA, the CDR3 is TGTGCCAGCAGCTTAAGACAGCTCTCCCCCCTTGAAGCTTTCTTT. Translated: CASSLRQLSPLEAFF.

The chain couples TRBV27 to TRBJ2-3; 8 nucleotides match TRBD2. V shed 4 bases, J shed 4 bases, and the junction held 10 bases outside the gene matches. This CDR3 spans 16 amino acids. Germline loops: CDR1 MNHEY, CDR2 SMNVEV (reference sequence). The CDR3 DNA is TGTGCCAGCAGTTGGGGTGCGGGGGGAAAGGCAGATACGCAGTATTTT. Protein product: CASSWGAGGKADTQYF.

This clone qualifies as medium-sized. The V call is TRBV11-2, the J call TRBJ2-1, with 8 bases identical to TRBD2. Germline lookup yields CDR1 SGHAT and CDR2 FQNNGV. There are 16 residues in the CDR3. V lost 7 bases to trimming and J lost 5 bases; unmatched junction nucleotides: 13. CDR3 in amino acids: CASKKRRVSGNNEQFF. CDR3 coding DNA: TGTGCCAGCAAAAAACGACGGGTTAGCGGGAACAATGAGCAGTTCTTC.

The genes are TRBV7-2 and TRBJ2-4, with a possible D match to TRBD1 (6 bases). Germline loops: CDR1 SGHTA, CDR2 FQGNSA. The CDR3 length is 16 residues. Trimming removed 5 bases at V and 0 bases at J, with 14 bases between. The CDR3 here is CASSGQTGLAKNIQYF. The CDR3, as DNA: TGTGCCAGCAGCGGACAGACAGGTCTAGCCAAAAACATTCAGTACTTC.

The chain joins TRBV28 to TRBJ1-4; 11 nucleotides align to TRBD1. V lost 4 bases, J lost 11 bases, and 12 bases stayed unmatched. CDR1 MDHEN and CDR2 SYDVKM come from the germline V gene. The length of the CDR3 is 16 residues. DNA of the CDR3: TGTGCCAGCAGTTCACCCGCGACCGGGACAGGGGGGAAACTGTTTTTT. Encoded protein: CASSSPATGTGGKLFF.

The chain uses TRBV19 and TRBJ2-5; tentative D call: TRBD1 (5 bases). The DNA end lines up better with TRBJ2-7; the J call may be wrong. This CDR3 comprises 13 residues. Germline values: CDR1 LNHDA, CDR2 SQIVND (reference sequence). CDR3 coding DNA: TGTGCCAGTAGTGTGCAGGGAACCTACGAGCAGTACTTC. Translated: CASSVQGTYEQYF.

The chain couples TRBV7-2 to TRBJ2-1; TRBD2 matches 10 bases. CDR3 length equals 15 residues. Trimming removed 9 bases from V and 9 bases from J; junction bases left unmatched: 14. CDR1 SGHTA and CDR2 FQGNSA come from the germline V gene. CDR3 region: CARGASGRIMTEQFF. The DNA for the CDR3 is TGTGCCAGGGGGGCTAGCGGGAGAATAATGACTGAGCAGTTCTTC.

This chain joins TRBV30 and TRBJ2-7, with a weak D call TRBD1 (9 bases). V dropped 4 bases and J dropped 7 bases, with 20 bases sitting between them. The CDR3 sequence is 14 residues long. The V gene's germline CDR1 is GTSNPN and CDR2 SVGIG (reference sequence). CDR3 nucleotide sequence: TGTGCCTGGAAATTGGGACAGGGCGGGAGGGAGCAGTACTTC. Its protein product is CAWKLGQGGREQYF.

This clone has only a few counts. The chain has TRBV6-1 and TRBJ2-1, with 10 bases fitting TRBD2. This CDR3 region has 18 residues. Per the germline V gene, CDR1 is MNHNS and CDR2 is SASEGT. The trim removed 1 base at V and 6 bases at J, leaving 12 bases unmatched. The CDR3 DNA reads TGTGCCAGCAGTGAAGTCAGAGTGGCTAGCGGGAGATCCAATGAGCAGTTCTTC. The encoded protein is CASSEVRVASGRSNEQFF.